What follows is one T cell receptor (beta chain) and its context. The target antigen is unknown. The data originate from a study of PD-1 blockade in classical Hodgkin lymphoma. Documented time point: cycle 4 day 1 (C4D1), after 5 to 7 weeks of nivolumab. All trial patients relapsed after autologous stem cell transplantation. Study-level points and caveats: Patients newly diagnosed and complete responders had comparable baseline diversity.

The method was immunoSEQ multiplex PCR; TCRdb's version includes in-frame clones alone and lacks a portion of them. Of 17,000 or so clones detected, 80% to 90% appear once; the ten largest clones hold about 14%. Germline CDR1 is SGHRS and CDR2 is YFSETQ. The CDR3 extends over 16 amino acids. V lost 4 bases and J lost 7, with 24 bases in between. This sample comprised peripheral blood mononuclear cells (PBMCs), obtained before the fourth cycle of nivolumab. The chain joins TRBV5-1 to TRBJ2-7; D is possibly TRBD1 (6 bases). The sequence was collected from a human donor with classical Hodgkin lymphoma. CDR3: CASSGSPGHAQGEQYF. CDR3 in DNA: TGCGCCAGCAGCGGGTCACCGGGACACGCGCAGGGGGAGCAGTACTTC.